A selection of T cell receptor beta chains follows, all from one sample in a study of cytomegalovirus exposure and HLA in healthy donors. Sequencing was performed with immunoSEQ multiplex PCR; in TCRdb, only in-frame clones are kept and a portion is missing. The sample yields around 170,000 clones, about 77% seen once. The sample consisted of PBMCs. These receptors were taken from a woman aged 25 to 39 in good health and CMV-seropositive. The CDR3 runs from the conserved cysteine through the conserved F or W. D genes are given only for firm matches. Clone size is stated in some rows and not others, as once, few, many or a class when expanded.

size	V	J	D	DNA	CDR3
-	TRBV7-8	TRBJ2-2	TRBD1	TGTGCCAGCTGTCGACAGGGTAGGGGCGGGGAGCTGTTTTTT	CASCRQGRGGELFF
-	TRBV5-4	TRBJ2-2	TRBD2	TGTGCCAGCAGCTTTGAGGCTAGCGGGGGCTTCGGGGAGCTGTTTTTT	CASSFEASGGFGELFF
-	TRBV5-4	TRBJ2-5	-	TGTGCCAGCAGCTCCCCCCAGCGGCAAGAGACCCAGTACTTC	CASSSPQRQETQYF
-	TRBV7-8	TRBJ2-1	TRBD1	TGTGCCAGCGGTGTTTACGGACAGGGAAACAATGAGCAGTTCTTC	CASGVYGQGNNEQFF
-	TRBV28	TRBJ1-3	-	TGTGCCACTGGGGTTTCCGGGGACTCTGGAAACACCATATATTTT	CATGVSGDSGNTIYF
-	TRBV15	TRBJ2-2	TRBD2	TGTGCCACCACCCCGGGACTAGCGGGGGGGCGGGAGCTGTTTTTT	CATTPGLAGGRELFF
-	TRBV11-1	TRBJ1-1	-	TGTGCCAGCACGCCTACCGCGAGTGGCACTGAAGCTTTCTTT	CASTPTASGTEAFF
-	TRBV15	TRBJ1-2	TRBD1	TGTGCCACCAGCAGAGAGGGGATGACAGGGGGTAACTATGGCTACACCTTC	CATSREGMTGGNYGYTF
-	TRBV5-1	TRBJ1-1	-	TGCGCCAGCAGCCAAGACCCGCAGGTAGCTTTCTTT	CASSQDPQVAFF
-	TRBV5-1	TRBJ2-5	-	TGCGCCAGCAGCTTGGGGACTCAAGAGACCCAGTACTTC	CASSLGTQETQYF
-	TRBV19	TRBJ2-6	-	TGTGCCAGTAGTTTAGGCCGGTCTGGGGCCAACGTCCTGACTTTC	CASSLGRSGANVLTF
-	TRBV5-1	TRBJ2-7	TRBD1	TGCGCCAGCAGCCCCGGACAGGGCCCCTACGAGCAGTACTTC	CASSPGQGPYEQYF
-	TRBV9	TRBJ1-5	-	TGTGCCAGCAGCGTAAGGCGGGGGATGGAGTTGCCCCAGCATTTT	CASSVRRGMELPQHF
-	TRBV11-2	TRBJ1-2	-	TGTGCCAGCAGCTTAGCAATCAGGACAGCCATCGGCTACACCTTC	CASSLAIRTAIGYTF
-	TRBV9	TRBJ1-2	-	TGTGCCAGCAGCCCGTGGACAGATTTCGCTAACTATGGCTACACCTTC	CASSPWTDFANYGYTF
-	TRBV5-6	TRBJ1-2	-	TGTGCCAGCAGCTTGCGGGGTCAAAACTATGGCTACACCTTC	CASSLRGQNYGYTF
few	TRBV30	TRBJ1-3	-	TGTGCCTGGAATCCCTCGCGGGTCTGGGGCACAGGGAAGGGTGGAAACACCATATATTTT	CAWNPSRVWGTGKGGNTIYF
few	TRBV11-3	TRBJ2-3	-	TGTGCCAGCAGCTTGGGCAGGAGCACAGATACGCAGTATTTT	CASSLGRSTDTQYF
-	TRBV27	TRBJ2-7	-	TGTGCCAGCAGTCCCGGACTCCTGGACGAGCAGTACTTC	CASSPGLLDEQYF
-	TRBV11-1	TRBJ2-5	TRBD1	TGTGCCAGCAGCCGGGACAGGGACCAAGAGACCCAGTACTTC	CASSRDRDQETQYF
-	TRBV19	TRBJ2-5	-	TGTGCCAGTAGTTTCGGGACTCACCCCCAGGAGACCCAGTACTTC	CASSFGTHPQETQYF
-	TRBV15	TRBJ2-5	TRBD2	TGTGCCACCAGCAGAGAGGCGGGGGTAGAGACCCAGTACTTC	CATSREAGVETQYF
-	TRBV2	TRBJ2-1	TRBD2	TGTGCCAGCAGACGCCCGGGACTAGCTGGGTACAATGAGCAGTTCTTC	CASRRPGLAGYNEQFF
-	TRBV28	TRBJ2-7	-	TGTGCCAGCAGCCAAGTGAGCCCTGGGCAAGAGCAGTACTTC	CASSQVSPGQEQYF
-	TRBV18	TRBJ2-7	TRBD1	TGTGCCAGCTCACCACCGGGGCAGGGGGCTTGGTACGAGCAGTACTTC	CASSPPGQGAWYEQYF
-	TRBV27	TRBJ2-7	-	TGTGCCAGCAGCTTTGTCGGAGCGACGCCCTCCTACGAGCAGTACTTC	CASSFVGATPSYEQYF
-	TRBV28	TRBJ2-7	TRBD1	TGTGCCAGCCCCCCGGCAGGGGGCTCCCACGAGCAGTACTTC	CASPPAGGSHEQYF
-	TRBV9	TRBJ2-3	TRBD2	TGTGCCAGCAGCGTAGAAGGCGGGGGATCGACAGATACGCAGTATTTT	CASSVEGGGSTDTQYF
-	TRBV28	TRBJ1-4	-	TGTGCCAGCAGTCTATGGCCGCAGGGGCGCGTTGAAAAACTGTTTTTT	CASSLWPQGRVEKLFF
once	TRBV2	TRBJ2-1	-	TGTGCCACCACAGGAGTCAATGAGCAGTTCTTC	CATTGVNEQFF
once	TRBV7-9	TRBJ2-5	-	TGTGCCAGCAGCCAACGACTAGGGTACCAAGAGACCCAGTACTTC	CASSQRLGYQETQYF
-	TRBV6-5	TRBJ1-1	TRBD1	TGTGCCAGCAGTTACAGGGGGCGTACTGAAGCTTTCTTT	CASSYRGRTEAFF
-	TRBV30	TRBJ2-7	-	TGTGCCTGGAGTGTACTCCGTGGCGAGCAGTACTTC	CAWSVLRGEQYF
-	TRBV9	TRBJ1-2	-	TGTGCCAGCAGCGCCGCCGGGAGAGCTAACTATGGCTACACCTTC	CASSAAGRANYGYTF
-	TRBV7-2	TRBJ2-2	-	TGTGCCAGCAGCTTAAGGGGTAACGGGGAGCTGTTTTTT	CASSLRGNGELFF
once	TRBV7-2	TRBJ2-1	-	TGTGCCAGCAGCTCGATCCATATTAGGGGTCGCCCGGTCAACAATGAGCAGTTCTTC	CASSSIHIRGRPVNNEQFF
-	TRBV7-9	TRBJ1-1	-	TGTGCCAGCAGCTTGGGGGGGCGGACTGAAGCTTTCTTT	CASSLGGRTEAFF
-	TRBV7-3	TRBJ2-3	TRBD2	TGTGCCAGCAGCAAGGGACTAGGCACAGATACGCAGTATTTT	CASSKGLGTDTQYF
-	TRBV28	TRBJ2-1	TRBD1	TGTGCCAGCAGTTTAGGACAGGGGAATTCCTACAATGAGCAGTTCTTC	CASSLGQGNSYNEQFF
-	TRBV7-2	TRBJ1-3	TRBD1	TGTGCCAGCAGCCCCAGCCGACAGGGGAACACCATATATTTT	CASSPSRQGNTIYF
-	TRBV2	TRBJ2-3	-	TGTGCCAGCAGCTCGCTACTAGTACCCACAGATACGCAGTATTTT	CASSSLLVPTDTQYF
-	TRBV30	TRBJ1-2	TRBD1	TGTGCCACAGACAGGGTGGGCTATGGCTACACCTTC	CATDRVGYGYTF
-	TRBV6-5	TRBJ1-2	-	TGTGCCAGCAGTCAACAGGGTAATGGTTTCTATGGCTACACCTTC	CASSQQGNGFYGYTF
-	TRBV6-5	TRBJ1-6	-	TGTGCCAGCACGGAGGCGAATAATTCACCCCCCCACTTT	CASTEANNSPPHF
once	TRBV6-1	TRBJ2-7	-	TGTGCCAGCAGTGCGGGCAGGGCCCGGTGGGAGTACTTC	CASSAGRARWEYF
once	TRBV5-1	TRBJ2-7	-	TGCGCCAGCAAGCTTAGGAGCTCCTACGAGCAGTACTTC	CASKLRSSYEQYF
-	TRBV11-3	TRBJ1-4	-	TGTGCCAGCAGCCCCCCGGGGGATGAAAAACTGTTTTTT	CASSPPGDEKLFF
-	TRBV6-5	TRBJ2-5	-	TGTGCCAGCAGGGGAGGGGGAAGAGAGACCCAGTACTTC	CASRGGGRETQYF
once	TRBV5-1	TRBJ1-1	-	TGCGCCAGCAGCTGGCGGGGGGTAGGGACTGAAGCTTTCTTT	CASSWRGVGTEAFF
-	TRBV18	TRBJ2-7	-	TGTGCCAGCTCACCAGGGCAGGCATCCTACGAGCAGTACTTC	CASSPGQASYEQYF
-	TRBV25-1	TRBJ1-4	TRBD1	TGTGCCAGCAGGGGACAAAGGACAGGGACCTCCACTAATGAAAAACTGTTTTTT	CASRGQRTGTSTNEKLFF
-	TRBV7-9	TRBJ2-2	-	TGTGCCAGCAGCGCACGGGGTACCGGGGAGCTGTTTTTT	CASSARGTGELFF
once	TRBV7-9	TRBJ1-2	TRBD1	TGTGCCAGCAGCTCCGCCGGGACAGGGGCCGTGGGCTACACCTTC	CASSSAGTGAVGYTF
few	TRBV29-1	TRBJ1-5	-	TGCAGCGTTGAAGGGTCCGGGGGTCAGCCCCAGCATTTT	CSVEGSGGQPQHF
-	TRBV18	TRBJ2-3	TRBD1	TGTGCCAGCTCACTCTCCGGGACAGCCAGGGGCACGCAGTATTTT	CASSLSGTARGTQYF